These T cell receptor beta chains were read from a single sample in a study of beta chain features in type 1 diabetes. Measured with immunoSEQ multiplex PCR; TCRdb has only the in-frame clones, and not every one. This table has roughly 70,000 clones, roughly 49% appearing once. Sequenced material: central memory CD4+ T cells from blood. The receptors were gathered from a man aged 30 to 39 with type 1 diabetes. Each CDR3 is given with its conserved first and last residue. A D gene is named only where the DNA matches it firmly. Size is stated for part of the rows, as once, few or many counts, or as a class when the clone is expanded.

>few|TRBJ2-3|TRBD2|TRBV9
TGTGCCAGCAGCGTAGGGGGACTAGCAGTCTCAGATACGCAGTATTTT
CASSVGGLAVSDTQYF
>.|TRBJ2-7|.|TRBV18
TGTGCCAGCTCACCATCACAGTACTACGAGCAGTACTTC
CASSPSQYYEQYF
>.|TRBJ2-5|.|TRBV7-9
TGTGCCAGCAGCTTCTACGGGAGCGGCCCAGAGACCCAGTACTTC
CASSFYGSGPETQYF
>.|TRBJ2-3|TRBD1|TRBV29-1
TGCAGCGCTCAGGGACAGGGGAGCACAGATACGCAGTATTTT
CSAQGQGSTDTQYF
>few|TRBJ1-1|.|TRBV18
TGTGCCAGCTCACCAGGGCCGAACACTGAAGCTTTCTTT
CASSPGPNTEAFF
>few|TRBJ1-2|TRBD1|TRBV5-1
TGCGCCAGCAGCTCGAACCCCGGGACAGGGGTCGGCTACACCTTC
CASSSNPGTGVGYTF
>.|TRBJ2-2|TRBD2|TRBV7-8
TGTGCCAGCAGCCCAGCGGGAGCGAACACCGGGGAGCTGTTTTTT
CASSPAGANTGELFF
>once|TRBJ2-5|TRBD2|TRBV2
TGTGCCAGTACCGGGGGGGAGACCCAGTACTTC
CASTGGETQYF
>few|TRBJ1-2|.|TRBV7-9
TGTGCCAGCAGCCCGACGGGTCCCTATGGCTACACCTTC
CASSPTGPYGYTF
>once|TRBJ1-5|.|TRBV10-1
TGCGCCAGCAGTAGGACACATAGCAATCAGCCCCAGCATTTT
CASSRTHSNQPQHF
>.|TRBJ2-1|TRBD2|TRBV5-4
TGTGCCAGCAGTTTTACTAGCGCCGGAGGGAGTGAGCAGTTCTTC
CASSFTSAGGSEQFF
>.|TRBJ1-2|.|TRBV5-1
TGCGCCAGCAGCTTGGGACAGGACTATGGCTACACCTTC
CASSLGQDYGYTF
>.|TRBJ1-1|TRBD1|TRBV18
TGTGCCAGCTCGCCCGACAGGGACAACACTGAAGCTTTCTTT
CASSPDRDNTEAFF
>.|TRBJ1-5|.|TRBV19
TGTGCCAGTACCACCCGGGCAGGGCAGGAGAATCAGCCCCAGCATTTT
CASTTRAGQENQPQHF
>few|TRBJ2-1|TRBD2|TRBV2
TGTGCCAGCAGTGAGACTAGCGGGAGGTCGGGGGAGCAGTTCTTC
CASSETSGRSGEQFF
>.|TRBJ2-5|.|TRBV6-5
TGTGCCAGCAGTGAAGGTAACAGTCAAGAGACCCAGTACTTC
CASSEGNSQETQYF
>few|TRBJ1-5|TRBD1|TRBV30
TGTGCCTGGATGGACCAGGGGGCGGGACAGCCCCAGCATTTT
CAWMDQGAGQPQHF
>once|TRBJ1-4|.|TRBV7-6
TGTGCCAGCAGCCCCTTCAGGGGCCGTCTGTTTTTT
CASSPFRGRLFF
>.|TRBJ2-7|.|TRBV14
TGTGCCAGCAGCCAAGAGCGATTCTACGAGCAGTACTTC
CASSQERFYEQYF
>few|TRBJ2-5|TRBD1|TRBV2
TGTGCCAGCAGTGAATCCAGGACAGGCCTTCGGGAGACCCAGTACTTC
CASSESRTGLRETQYF
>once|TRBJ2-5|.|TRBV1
TGCACCAGCAGCCAAGCAAGGCTAGCGGGGGGCCAAGGGACCCAGTACTTC
CTSSQARLAGGQGTQYF
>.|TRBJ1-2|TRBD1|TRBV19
TGTGCCAGTAGTAGGCAAGGACAGGGGGGTAATGGCTACACCTTC
CASSRQGQGGNGYTF
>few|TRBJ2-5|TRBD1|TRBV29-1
TGCAGCGTTGACCAGGGGGCGCTTAAGGAGACCCAGTACTTC
CSVDQGALKETQYF
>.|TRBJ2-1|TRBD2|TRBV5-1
TGCGCCAGCAGCTTGACTAGCGGGGGAGGTGCGTGGAATGAGCAGTTCTTC
CASSLTSGGGAWNEQFF
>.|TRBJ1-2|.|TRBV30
TGTGCCTGGAACCGACAGGCCCTCCGAGCTAACTATGGCTACACCTTC
CAWNRQALRANYGYTF
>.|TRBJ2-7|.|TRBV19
TGTGCCAGTAGGGGCCCAGGGCTCCACGAGCAGTACTTC
CASRGPGLHEQYF
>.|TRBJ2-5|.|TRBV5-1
TGCGCCAGCAGCCCGCCGAGCGCAGAAGAGACCCAGTACTTC
CASSPPSAEETQYF
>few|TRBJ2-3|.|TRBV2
TGTGCCAGCAGTGAATATCGCACAGATACGCAGTATTTT
CASSEYRTDTQYF
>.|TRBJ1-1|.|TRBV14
TGTGCCAGCAGCCAGCGGGCGGACACTGAAGCTTTCTTT
CASSQRADTEAFF
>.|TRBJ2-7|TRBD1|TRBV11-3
TGTGCCAGCAGCTTAGGCTTAACCGGGACAGGGAACGAGCAGTACTTC
CASSLGLTGTGNEQYF
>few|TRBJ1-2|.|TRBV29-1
TGCAGCGCCGGAACTGACTCCGGCTACACCTTC
CSAGTDSGYTF
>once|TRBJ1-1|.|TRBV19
TGTGCCAGTAGCGCCCGCGGGGGTGAAGCTTTCTTT
CASSARGGEAFF
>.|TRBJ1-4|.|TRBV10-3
TGTGCCGTCGGAGGGTCAACTAATGAAAAACTGTTTTTT
CAVGGSTNEKLFF
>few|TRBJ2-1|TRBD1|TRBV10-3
TGTGCCATCAGTCCCGGGACAGGGAAAATGAATGAGCAGTTCTTC
CAISPGTGKMNEQFF
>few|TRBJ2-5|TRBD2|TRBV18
TGTGCCAGCTCACCGGGACTAGCGGGAGGAGAGACCCAGTACTTC
CASSPGLAGGETQYF
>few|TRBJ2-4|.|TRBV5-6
TGTGCCAGCAGCTTGGTTGGACTAGCCAAAAACATTCAGTACTTC
CASSLVGLAKNIQYF
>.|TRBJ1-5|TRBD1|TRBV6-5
TGTGCCAGCAGTACAGGGGTAAGTCAGCCCCAGCATTTT
CASSTGVSQPQHF
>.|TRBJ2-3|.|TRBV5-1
TGCGCCAGCGGGGGAGGCCTCACAGATACGCAGTATTTT
CASGGGLTDTQYF
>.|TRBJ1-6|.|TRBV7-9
TGTGCCAGCAGCCGGGGGGATTCACCCCTCCACTTT
CASSRGDSPLHF
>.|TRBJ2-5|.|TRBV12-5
TGTGCTAGTGGTTTGGTACACGGGGATCGGGAGACCCAGTACTTC
CASGLVHGDRETQYF
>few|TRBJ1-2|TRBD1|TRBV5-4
TGTGCCAGCAGAAGGGACAGTAACTATGGCTACACCTTC
CASRRDSNYGYTF
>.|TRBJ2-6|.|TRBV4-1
TGCGCCAGCAGCCAAGATGCCACACCTGGGGCCAACGTCCTGACTTTC
CASSQDATPGANVLTF
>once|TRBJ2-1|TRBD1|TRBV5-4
TGTGCCAGCAGTTTTACGCGGAACAGGGGTAATGAGCAGTTCTTC
CASSFTRNRGNEQFF
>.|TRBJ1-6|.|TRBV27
TGTGCCAGCAGTTCGGGGACATCGTTTAGCTCCTATAATTCACCCCTCCACTTT
CASSSGTSFSSYNSPLHF
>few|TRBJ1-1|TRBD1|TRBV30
TGTGCCTGGAGTCGGGGACAGGGAGGGACTGAAGCTTTCTTT
CAWSRGQGGTEAFF
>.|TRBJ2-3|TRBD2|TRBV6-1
TGTGCCAGCAACGAAGCGGGGGGGCGGGATACGCAGTATTTT
CASNEAGGRDTQYF
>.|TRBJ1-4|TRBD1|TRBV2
TGTGCCAGCAGACGGGACAGGGGTGAAAAACTGTTTTTT
CASRRDRGEKLFF
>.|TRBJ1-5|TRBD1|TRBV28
TGTGCCAGCCACCGGGACAGTAATCAGCCCCAGCATTTT
CASHRDSNQPQHF
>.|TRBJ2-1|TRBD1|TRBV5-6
TGTGCCAGCAGCTCCTGGGACAGGGAGTATTACAATGAGCAGTTCTTC
CASSSWDREYYNEQFF
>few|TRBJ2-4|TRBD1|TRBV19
TGTGCCAGTGGGGGTACAGGGGACGCCAAAAACATTCAGTACTTC
CASGGTGDAKNIQYF
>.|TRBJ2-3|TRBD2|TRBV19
TGTGCCAGTAGTACACCATCGACTAGCGGAGGCACAGATACGCAGTATTTT
CASSTPSTSGGTDTQYF
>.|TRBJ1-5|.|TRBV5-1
TGCGCCAGCAGCTTGGGCGACGGAGGTAATCAGCCCCAGCATTTT
CASSLGDGGNQPQHF
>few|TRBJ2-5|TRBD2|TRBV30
TGTGCCTGGTCGGGGGGGTTAGGGGAGACCCAGTACTTC
CAWSGGLGETQYF
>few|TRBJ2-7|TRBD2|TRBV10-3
TGTGCCATCGGGGAGGGAGGGCAGGATAACGAGCAGTACTTC
CAIGEGGQDNEQYF
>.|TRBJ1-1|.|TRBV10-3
TGTGCCATCAGTGAGTCGACAGCCTTCACTGAAGCTTTCTTT
CAISESTAFTEAFF
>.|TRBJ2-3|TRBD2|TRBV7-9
TGTGCCAGCAGCCCCTCTAGCGGGGGGGGGATGACAGATACGCAGTATTTT
CASSPSSGGGMTDTQYF